The 30 T cell receptor beta chains presented below share a single source sample, sequenced in a study of cytomegalovirus exposure and HLA in healthy donors. Sequenced by immunoSEQ multiplex PCR; TCRdb stores in-frame clones only, minus some. The repertoire holds 260,000 or so clones, with about 90% as singletons. Sequenced sample: PBMCs. The receptors derive from a woman in her 30s in good health and CMV-seronegative.

The V gene is TRBV11-2, the J gene TRBJ2-7; 11 nucleotides match TRBD2. From germline, CDR1 is SGHAT and CDR2 FQNNGV. V lost 0 bases and J lost 3; bases outside the gene matches: 1. This CDR3 comprises 15 residues. The CDR3 loop reads CASSLEGTSGYEQYF. CDR3 sequence (DNA): TGTGCCAGCAGCTTAGAGGGGACTAGCGGCTACGAGCAGTACTTC.

The chain uses TRBV7-6 and TRBJ2-3; tentatively, D is TRBD2 (6 bases). Trimming took 5 bases from V and 0 from J, leaving 9 bases between them. The CDR3 is made up of 14 amino acids. Germline CDR1 and CDR2: SGHVS and FNYEAQ. The CDR3 loop reads CASSRSGSTDTQYF. In DNA form, the CDR3 reads TGTGCCAGCAGCAGGAGCGGGAGCACAGATACGCAGTATTTT.

The chain carries TRBV19 and TRBJ2-7, with 10 bases fitting TRBD1. The V and J ends lost 3 bases and 2 bases, in that order; junction bases with no gene match: 4. Germline V gene data show CDR1 as LNHDA and CDR2 as SQIVND (reference sequence). The CDR3 spans 15 residues. This chain's CDR3 is CASSIRDRGPYEQYF. In DNA form, the CDR3 reads TGTGCCAGTAGTATCAGGGACAGGGGACCCTACGAGCAGTACTTC.

The chain has TRBV9 and TRBJ1-1, with 8 bases lining up with TRBD1. CDR3 length: 14 residues. The germline V gene encodes CDR1 SGDLS and CDR2 YYNGEE. V trimming: 3 bases; J trimming: 0 bases; junction bases outside the gene matches: 1. CDR3 coding DNA: TGTGCCAGCAGCGGGGGACAGGTGAACACTGAAGCTTTCTTT. It specifies CASSGGQVNTEAFF. Full variable domain (missing parts from reference TRBV9 and TRBJ1-1): DSGVTQTPKHLITATGQRVTLRCSPRSGDLSVYWYQQSLDQGLQFLIQYYNGEERAKGNILERFSAQQFPDLHSELNLSSLELGDSALYFCASSGGQVNTEAFFGQGTRLTVV.

This chain joins TRBV9 and TRBJ1-3; D is undetermined. V was cut by 2 bases and J by 1 base, with 4 bases left in between. The CDR3 covers 13 residues. Germline loops: CDR1 SGDLS, CDR2 YYNGEE. CDR3 region: CASSVRSGNTIYF. CDR3 bases: TGTGCCAGCAGCGTCCGGTCTGGAAACACCATATATTTT.

V is TRBV11-3 and J is TRBJ2-7; a possible D gene is TRBD1 (6 bases). V lost 0 bases and J lost 0, with 9 bases in between. Per germline, CDR1 SGHNT and CDR2 YENEEA. The CDR3 totals 15 residues. The CDR3 protein is CASSLEGRGSYEQYF. The DNA for the CDR3 is TGTGCCAGCAGCTTAGAAGGCAGGGGCTCCTACGAGCAGTACTTC.

CDR3 sequence reads: CASSLKRAYEQYF. CDR3 coding DNA: TGTGCCAGCAGCTTAAAGCGGGCCTACGAGCAGTACTTC. The chain joins TRBV11-3 to TRBJ2-7, with TRBD2 as a possible D gene (6 bases). Germline-derived CDR1 and CDR2 are SGHNT and YENEEA. The CDR3 runs 13 residues. Trimming cost V 2 bases and J 2 bases, with 7 bases left between them.

This clone has just one count. The chain uses TRBV29-1 and TRBJ1-1, with a weak D call TRBD1 (5 bases). Germline values: CDR1 SQVTM, CDR2 ANQGSEA. This CDR3 comprises 16 residues. V was clipped by 0 bases and J by 5 bases, with 19 bases between them. This CDR3 is CSVEDRDLGVGTEAFF. The CDR3 nucleotides read TGCAGCGTTGAAGATCGGGACTTAGGGGTGGGGACTGAAGCTTTCTTT.

The chain carries TRBV6-1 and TRBJ1-2, with D unclear. The germline gives CDR1 MNHNS, CDR2 SASEGT. This CDR3 spans 14 amino acids. Trimming shortened V by 7 bases and J by 5 bases, and 17 bases separated the two germline ends. CDR3 in amino acids: CASKSQNSVYGYTF. In DNA form, the CDR3 reads TGTGCCAGCAAGTCCCAAAATTCTGTGTATGGCTACACCTTC.

This clone was seen just once. The chain couples TRBV27 to TRBJ2-5, with D perhaps TRBD1 or TRBD2 (6 bases each). Deletions cut 6 bases from V and 2 bases from J, with 16 bases between. Germline CDR1 reads MNHEY; CDR2 reads SMNVEV (reference sequence). This CDR3 has 15 amino acids. The CDR3 loop is CASRLGGQGQETQYF. Here the CDR3 DNA reads TGTGCCAGCAGACTAGGGGGGCAGGGTCAAGAGACCCAGTACTTC.

The chain recombines TRBV28 with TRBJ2-7, with 9 bases that match TRBD1. J was trimmed by 4 bases and V by 6 bases; bases with no gene match: 4. Germline V gene lookup returns CDR1 MDHEN and CDR2 SYDVKM. This CDR3 has 13 amino acids. The CDR3 nucleotides are TGTGCCAGCAGGTGGACAGGGGATTACGAGCAGTACTTC. Protein product: CASRWTGDYEQYF.

The J gene is TRBJ2-7, the V gene TRBV7-8, with 9 bases fitting TRBD2. The V gene end was trimmed by 5 bases and the J gene end by 4 bases; junction bases not matched to a gene: 18. Germline lookup yields CDR1 SGHVS and CDR2 FQNEAQ. The CDR3 spans 18 residues. Written as DNA, the CDR3 is TGTGCCAGCAGCCGAAATGTAGTAGCGGGAGTAGGAGGTTACGAGCAGTACTTC. This encodes CASSRNVVAGVGGYEQYF.

The chain uses TRBV28 and TRBJ1-5; TRBD1 matches at 8 bases. Germline loops: CDR1 MDHEN, CDR2 SYDVKM. The CDR3 length is 13 residues. The ends lost 6 bases at V and 9 bases at J; junction bases unmatched: 7. The CDR3 sequence is CASRTGEYWPQHF. In DNA form, the CDR3 reads TGTGCCAGCAGGACAGGGGAATATTGGCCCCAGCATTTT.

The genes are TRBV7-9 and TRBJ2-1, with 7 bases fitting TRBD1. CDR1 SEHNR and CDR2 FQNEAQ come from the germline V gene (reference sequence). CDR3 size: 14 residues. The trim removed 4 bases at V and 4 bases at J, leaving 4 bases unmatched. As DNA, the CDR3 is TGTGCCAGCAGCTCCGGGACAGAATACAATGAGCAGTTCTTC. Protein: CASSSGTEYNEQFF.

The chain has TRBV28 and TRBJ2-7; D may match TRBD1 or TRBD2 (6 bases each). V was trimmed by 2 bases and J by 2 bases, leaving 10 bases between them. Per germline, CDR1 MDHEN and CDR2 SYDVKM. The CDR3 spans 14 residues. The CDR3 here is CASSLGRDTYEQYF. The CDR3 DNA is TGTGCCAGCAGTTTAGGGCGGGACACCTACGAGCAGTACTTC.

The chain employs TRBV27 and TRBJ2-7; TRBD2 matches 13 bases. This CDR3 region has 14 residues. Germline V gene lookup returns CDR1 MNHEY and CDR2 SMNVEV (reference sequence). Trimming took 7 bases from V and 5 from J; bases not matched to a gene: 5. DNA of the CDR3: TGTGCCAGCATGGGACTAGCGGGGTTTCACGAGCAGTACTTC. This gives the protein CASMGLAGFHEQYF.

This clone was found once. The genes are TRBV7-2 and TRBJ2-1; D is unclear. V was pared by 5 bases and J by 4 bases, with 12 bases between. Germline lookup yields CDR1 SGHTA and CDR2 FQGNSA. The CDR3 is made up of 14 amino acids. DNA for the CDR3: TGTGCCAGCAGCCCCGACCGAACTTACAATGAGCAGTTCTTC. It codes for CASSPDRTYNEQFF.

About this clone itself: Distinct nucleotide sequences in the sample also encode this CDR3. The chain carries TRBV4-1 and TRBJ1-5; D gene unclear. Per germline, CDR1 MGHRA and CDR2 YSYEKL. The ends were cut back, 1 base at V and 2 bases at J, with 3 bases in the middle. The CDR3 extends over 13 amino acids. In DNA form, the CDR3 reads TGCGCCAGCAGCCAAGGAGGCAATCAGCCCCAGCATTTT. Translation: CASSQGGNQPQHF.

The J gene is TRBJ2-4, the V gene TRBV7-2, with TRBD2 identical over 10 bases. There are 18 residues in the CDR3. Trimming removed 5 bases from V and 0 bases from J; junction bases left unmatched: 10. Germline CDR1 SGHTA, CDR2 FQGNSA. The CDR3 here is CASSALAGAALAKNIQYF. The CDR3 bases are TGTGCCAGCAGCGCTCTAGCGGGAGCGGCACTAGCCAAAAACATTCAGTACTTC.

The rearrangement joins TRBV25-1 to TRBJ2-7; 12 nucleotides agree with TRBD2. This CDR3 is built from 15 residues. Germline loops: CDR1 MGHDK, CDR2 SYGVNS. Germline trimming cut 5 bases from V and 0 bases from J; bases unmatched to any gene: 2. The CDR3 region is CASSMGLAGSYEQYF. The CDR3 region has the DNA TGTGCCAGCAGTATGGGACTAGCGGGCTCCTACGAGCAGTACTTC.

The rearrangement links TRBV7-2 to TRBJ2-5; 7 positions agree with TRBD1. V lost 5 bases and J lost 4; bases outside the gene matches: 13. The length of the CDR3 is 16 residues. Per germline, CDR1 SGHTA and CDR2 FQGNSA. In nucleotides, the CDR3 is TGTGCCAGCAGCCCCCGCCCCCTAGGGGGCGGAGAGACCCAGTACTTC. Translated, it gives CASSPRPLGGGETQYF.

This chain links TRBV5-4 with TRBJ2-7; D remains ambiguous. The V gene lost 0 bases and the J gene lost 0 bases, with 4 bases spanning the gap. The CDR3 loop spans 13 amino acids. Germline-derived CDR1 and CDR2 are SGHNT and YYREEE (reference sequence). The CDR3 is CASSLGSSYEQYF. The CDR3 DNA reads as TGTGCCAGCAGCTTGGGATCCTCCTACGAGCAGTACTTC.

The V gene is TRBV4-3, the J gene TRBJ2-6; D is undetermined. CDR1 is LGHNA and CDR2 is YSLEER in the germline V gene. The V end was cut by 0 bases, the J end by 0 bases, with 9 bases between. This CDR3 comprises 17 residues. The CDR3 DNA is TGCGCCAGCAGCCAAGATTGGGGAAACTCTGGGGCCAACGTCCTGACTTTC. Translation gives CASSQDWGNSGANVLTF.

The chain employs TRBV29-1 and TRBJ2-7; the match to TRBD2 covers 7 bases. The CDR3 spans 15 residues. Germline CDR1 reads SQVTM; CDR2 reads ANQGSEA. V lost 4 bases and J lost 6; bases outside the gene matches: 15. The CDR3 region has the DNA TGCAGCGTTGCATACCAGGTGTGGGGGGAGGGCGAGCAGTACTTC. Its translation: CSVAYQVWGEGEQYF.

The CDR3 region is CASSLLGQGAYEQYF. The CDR3 DNA is TGCGCCAGCAGCTTGTTGGGACAGGGGGCCTACGAGCAGTACTTC. This rearrangement joins TRBV5-1 to TRBJ2-7, with 11 bases identical to TRBD1. V lost 1 base, J lost 2 bases, and 2 bases stayed unmatched. The CDR3 has 15 amino acids. Germline CDR1 SGHRS, CDR2 YFSETQ.

The rearrangement joins TRBV6-6 to TRBJ1-4; D is perhaps TRBD1 (6 bases). Germline values: CDR1 MNHNY, CDR2 SVGAGI (reference sequence). The V and J ends lost 8 bases and 5 bases respectively, with 12 bases between them. The CDR3 has 13 residues. The CDR3 bases are TGTGCCAGCCGGTCCGGACAGAATGAAAAACTGTTTTTT. Translating gives CASRSGQNEKLFF.

The chain recombines TRBV19 with TRBJ1-4; weak D call: TRBD1 (6 bases). Trimming took off 8 bases at V and 11 bases at J, with 12 bases between the two ends. The CDR3 has 11 residues. The germline V gene encodes CDR1 LNHDA and CDR2 SQIVND (reference sequence). The CDR3 loop reads CASATGQKLFF. CDR3 bases: TGTGCCAGTGCAACAGGGCAGAAACTGTTTTTT.

DNA of the CDR3: TGTGCCAGCAGCCAGGGACCGCGAGGGGAAAAACTGTTTTTT. As protein: CASSQGPRGEKLFF. The chain couples TRBV9 to TRBJ1-4; TRBD1 is a possible D gene (5 bases). Germline loops: CDR1 SGDLS, CDR2 YYNGEE. CDR3 length equals 14 residues. Trimming removed 4 bases from V and 8 bases from J, with 15 bases in between.

This clone appeared a single time. The rearrangement links TRBV5-4 to TRBJ1-2; 9 bases are a match to TRBD1. The CDR3 has 15 amino acids. Germline V CDR1 and CDR2: SGHNT, YYREEE (reference sequence). V shed 4 bases and J 1 base; nucleotides not matched to a gene: 5. This CDR3 reads CASSRDRVGNYGYTF. The CDR3 DNA follows: TGTGCCAGCAGCCGGGACAGGGTGGGTAACTATGGCTACACCTTC.

CDR3 sequence (DNA): TGTGCCACTAGCCGGGACACCCAAGAGACCCAGTACTTC. This sequence encodes CATSRDTQETQYF. V gene TRBV2 combines with J gene TRBJ2-5, with a possible D match to TRBD1 (6 bases). Trimming shortened V by 10 bases and J by 1 base, and 13 bases separated the two germline ends. Germline V CDR1 and CDR2: SNHLY, FYNNEI. The CDR3 totals 13 residues. Together with reference TRBV2 and TRBJ2-5, the CDR3 gives the full variable domain: EPEVTQTPSHQVTQMGQEVILRCVPISNHLYFYWYRQILGQKVEFLVSFYNNEISEKSEIFDDQFSVERPDGSNFTLKIRSTKLEDSAMYFCATSRDTQETQYFGPGTRLLVL.